Below, one TCR beta chain is given with its context. What it binds is unknown. These data are taken from a study of T cell repertoires in cytomegalovirus infection. Study details: Recently identified HLA-C-restricted CMV epitopes were used, and well-studied HLA-B-restricted CMV epitopes were used as well. Based on public TCR beta signatures, there were indications of CMV infection and of a matching HLA type.

Study-wide points: CMV carriers with the relevant HLA were identified by cumulative public TCR beta family frequency. Dominant in the ex vivo response were TCR beta clonotypes restricted by HLA-C and specific for CMV.

CDR3 length equals 14 residues. Germline loops: CDR1 KGHDR, CDR2 SFDVKD. Trimming cost V 4 bases and J 7 bases; bases outside gene matches: 4. TCRdb re-called the reads through MiXCR, storing one row per CDR3 protein. This table has 830,000 or so distinct CDR3 sequences, 30% to 35% appearing once. The sample in question was cultured CD8+ T cells from PBMCs, obtained from culture after CMV antigen stimulation. The chain carries TRBV24-1 and TRBJ2-1; 9 positions match TRBD2. This TCR was recovered from a human donor in good health (CMV status not recorded). Some clones in this sample may be carry-over from other donors' samples. DNA for the CDR3: TGTGCCACCAGTGACCCCCTAGCGGGGAATGAGCAGTTCTTC. Residues: CATSDPLAGNEQFF.